A selection of T cell receptor beta chains follows, all from one sample in a study of blood T cell repertoires in COVID-19. Measured with immunoSEQ multiplex PCR; TCRdb has only the in-frame clones, and not every one. The sample lists under 200,000 clones; 80% to 90% were seen once. Sequenced material: peripheral blood. These receptors were taken from a man between 40 and 49 years old with active or convalescent COVID-19. The CDR3 runs from the conserved cysteine through the conserved F or W. A D gene is named only where the DNA matches it firmly. The size of a clone is reported for some rows only, either as once, few or many, or as a class for expanded clones.

J gene: TRBJ2-7; clone size: -; V gene: TRBV3-1/TRBV3-2; D gene: -; CDR3 protein: CASSPRGGSGEQYF; CDR3 DNA: TGTGCCAGCAGCCCTAGGGGGGGCTCAGGCGAGCAGTACTTC
J gene: TRBJ1-1; clone size: -; V gene: TRBV6-5; D gene: -; CDR3 protein: CASNTGQNTEAFF; CDR3 DNA: TGTGCCAGCAATACGGGACAGAACACTGAAGCTTTCTTT
J gene: TRBJ1-4; clone size: -; V gene: TRBV5-1; D gene: -; CDR3 protein: CASSLAPGAVNEKLFF; CDR3 DNA: TGCGCCAGCAGCTTGGCGCCCGGAGCCGTTAATGAAAAACTGTTTTTT
J gene: TRBJ2-7; clone size: -; V gene: TRBV18; D gene: -; CDR3 protein: CASSPLAGLEQYF; CDR3 DNA: TGTGCCAGCTCGCCTCTCGCAGGTCTGGAGCAGTACTTC
J gene: TRBJ1-1; clone size: -; V gene: TRBV7-9; D gene: TRBD1; CDR3 protein: CASSLGGQGEAFF; CDR3 DNA: TGTGCCAGCAGCTTGGGTGGACAGGGTGAAGCTTTCTTT
J gene: TRBJ1-2; clone size: -; V gene: TRBV19; D gene: TRBD1; CDR3 protein: CASSIDQGARNGYTF; CDR3 DNA: TGTGCCAGTAGTATAGATCAGGGGGCGCGGAATGGCTACACCTTC
J gene: TRBJ2-3; clone size: -; V gene: TRBV6-5; D gene: TRBD2; CDR3 protein: CASTLAGGTDTQYF; CDR3 DNA: TGTGCCAGCACTCTGGCGGGGGGTACAGATACGCAGTATTTT
J gene: TRBJ1-1; clone size: -; V gene: TRBV11-3; D gene: -; CDR3 protein: CASSGGGNTEAFF; CDR3 DNA: TGTGCCAGCAGCGGGGGGGGAAACACTGAAGCTTTCTTT
J gene: TRBJ1-2; clone size: -; V gene: TRBV30; D gene: TRBD1; CDR3 protein: CAWDRDSRGYTF; CDR3 DNA: TGTGCCTGGGACCGGGACAGTCGGGGCTACACCTTC
J gene: TRBJ1-6; clone size: -; V gene: TRBV11-2; D gene: -; CDR3 protein: CASSEDFIGSPLHF; CDR3 DNA: TGTGCCAGCAGCGAGGACTTTATAGGGTCACCCCTCCACTTT
J gene: TRBJ1-1; clone size: once; V gene: TRBV19; D gene: TRBD1; CDR3 protein: CASSAGTGNTEAFF; CDR3 DNA: TGTGCCAGTAGTGCCGGGACAGGGAACACTGAAGCTTTCTTT
J gene: TRBJ2-1; clone size: -; V gene: TRBV28; D gene: TRBD1; CDR3 protein: CASSLSWTGGPGEQFF; CDR3 DNA: TGTGCCAGCAGTTTATCCTGGACAGGGGGCCCGGGGGAGCAGTTCTTC
J gene: TRBJ1-1; clone size: -; V gene: TRBV11-3; D gene: TRBD1; CDR3 protein: CASSSNTGGYTEAFF; CDR3 DNA: TGTGCCAGCAGCTCGAATACAGGGGGATACACTGAAGCTTTCTTT
J gene: TRBJ2-1; clone size: -; V gene: TRBV5-5; D gene: -; CDR3 protein: CASNSPGIWNEQFF; CDR3 DNA: TGTGCCAGCAACTCCCCAGGGATTTGGAATGAGCAGTTCTTC
J gene: TRBJ2-7; clone size: -; V gene: TRBV11-2; D gene: TRBD2; CDR3 protein: CASSARLAAYEQYF; CDR3 DNA: TGTGCCAGCAGCGCAAGACTAGCGGCTTACGAGCAGTACTTC
J gene: TRBJ1-1; clone size: -; V gene: TRBV25-1; D gene: -; CDR3 protein: CATTGDVGGRVNTEAFF; CDR3 DNA: TGTGCCACCACTGGGGATGTAGGAGGGAGGGTGAACACTGAAGCTTTCTTT
J gene: TRBJ1-1; clone size: once; V gene: TRBV6-1; D gene: -; CDR3 protein: CASSEARGLAEAFF; CDR3 DNA: TGTGCCAGCAGTGAAGCTCGAGGGTTAGCTGAAGCTTTCTTT
J gene: TRBJ2-7; clone size: -; V gene: TRBV30; D gene: -; CDR3 protein: CAWATGIFSYEQYF; CDR3 DNA: TGTGCCTGGGCGACCGGGATATTCTCCTACGAGCAGTACTTC
J gene: TRBJ2-2; clone size: once; V gene: TRBV19; D gene: TRBD1; CDR3 protein: CASSNPGTGVSGELFF; CDR3 DNA: TGTGCCAGTAGTAACCCCGGGACAGGGGTGTCCGGGGAGCTGTTTTTT
J gene: TRBJ1-2; clone size: -; V gene: TRBV28; D gene: -; CDR3 protein: CASRNTGNYGYTF; CDR3 DNA: TGTGCCAGCAGAAATACAGGGAACTATGGCTACACCTTC
J gene: TRBJ1-5; clone size: -; V gene: TRBV5-6; D gene: TRBD1; CDR3 protein: CASSLEGDRSNQPQHF; CDR3 DNA: TGTGCCAGCAGCTTGGAAGGGGACAGAAGCAATCAGCCCCAGCATTTT
J gene: TRBJ1-1; clone size: once; V gene: TRBV5-1; D gene: -; CDR3 protein: CASSLGGAVDEAFF; CDR3 DNA: TGCGCCAGCAGCTTGGGTGGTGCGGTGGATGAAGCTTTCTTT
J gene: TRBJ2-7; clone size: -; V gene: TRBV18; D gene: TRBD1; CDR3 protein: CASSPGQGTYEQYF; CDR3 DNA: TGTGCCAGCTCACCCGGACAGGGTACCTACGAGCAGTACTTC
J gene: TRBJ2-1; clone size: -; V gene: TRBV3-1/TRBV3-2; D gene: TRBD2; CDR3 protein: CASSQGRSGGFYNEQFF; CDR3 DNA: TGTGCCAGCAGCCAAGGGCGTAGCGGGGGGTTTTACAATGAGCAGTTCTTC
J gene: TRBJ2-7; clone size: -; V gene: TRBV28; D gene: TRBD1; CDR3 protein: CASSLPGTGSYEQYF; CDR3 DNA: TGTGCCAGCAGTTTACCCGGGACAGGATCGTACGAGCAGTACTTC
J gene: TRBJ1-4; clone size: -; V gene: TRBV9; D gene: TRBD1; CDR3 protein: CASSAYGTANEKLFF; CDR3 DNA: TGTGCCAGCAGTGCTTACGGGACAGCTAATGAAAAACTGTTTTTT
J gene: TRBJ1-1; clone size: -; V gene: TRBV25-1; D gene: -; CDR3 protein: CASRTQGSAFF; CDR3 DNA: TGTGCCAGCAGGACACAGGGTTCAGCTTTCTTT
J gene: TRBJ1-2; clone size: -; V gene: TRBV6-1; D gene: -; CDR3 protein: CASSEVGYGYTF; CDR3 DNA: TGTGCCAGCAGTGAAGTCGGTTATGGCTACACCTTC
J gene: TRBJ2-2; clone size: -; V gene: TRBV2; D gene: -; CDR3 protein: CASSSRTTAGELFF; CDR3 DNA: TGTGCCAGCAGTTCCCGAACAACCGCCGGGGAGCTGTTTTTT
J gene: TRBJ2-5; clone size: -; V gene: TRBV28; D gene: TRBD2; CDR3 protein: CASSPKAGGQETQYF; CDR3 DNA: TGTGCCAGCAGTCCAAAAGCGGGGGGACAAGAGACCCAGTACTTC
J gene: TRBJ1-1; clone size: -; V gene: TRBV25-1; D gene: -; CDR3 protein: CASSDSLGDFMNTEAFF; CDR3 DNA: TGTGCCAGCAGTGACTCCTTAGGGGATTTCATGAACACTGAAGCTTTCTTT
J gene: TRBJ2-1; clone size: few; V gene: TRBV2; D gene: -; CDR3 protein: CASTDSLRGGAYNEQFF; CDR3 DNA: TGTGCCAGCACCGATTCCCTGAGGGGGGGGGCTTACAATGAGCAGTTCTTC
J gene: TRBJ2-1; clone size: once; V gene: TRBV10-3; D gene: TRBD2; CDR3 protein: CAISELGTSGVSYNEQFF; CDR3 DNA: TGTGCCATCAGTGAGTTGGGGACTAGCGGGGTCTCCTACAATGAGCAGTTCTTC
J gene: TRBJ1-2; clone size: -; V gene: TRBV5-4; D gene: TRBD1; CDR3 protein: CASSPGQSTNYGYTF; CDR3 DNA: TGTGCCAGCAGCCCGGGACAGAGTACTAACTATGGCTACACCTTC
J gene: TRBJ1-5; clone size: -; V gene: TRBV3-1/TRBV3-2; D gene: TRBD1; CDR3 protein: CASSQDPRGQGHQPQHF; CDR3 DNA: TGTGCCAGCAGCCAAGATCCGAGGGGACAGGGGCATCAGCCCCAGCATTTT
J gene: TRBJ1-4; clone size: -; V gene: TRBV7-7; D gene: -; CDR3 protein: CASSPTGKGGEKLFF; CDR3 DNA: TGTGCTAGCAGCCCAACAGGGAAAGGAGGTGAAAAACTGTTTTTT
J gene: TRBJ2-1; clone size: -; V gene: TRBV11-2; D gene: TRBD2; CDR3 protein: CASSTSGGMNEQFF; CDR3 DNA: TGTGCCAGCTCCACTAGCGGGGGTATGAATGAGCAGTTCTTC
J gene: TRBJ1-5; clone size: -; V gene: TRBV19; D gene: -; CDR3 protein: CASSIVGAGLNQPQHF; CDR3 DNA: TGTGCCAGTAGTATAGTAGGAGCCGGCCTTAATCAGCCCCAGCATTTT
J gene: TRBJ1-2; clone size: few; V gene: TRBV20-1; D gene: TRBD1; CDR3 protein: CSASAAGGVYGYTF; CDR3 DNA: TGCAGTGCTAGTGCGGCAGGGGGCGTTTATGGCTACACCTTC
J gene: TRBJ1-3; clone size: -; V gene: TRBV10-3; D gene: -; CDR3 protein: CAISESWAGDSGNTIYF; CDR3 DNA: TGTGCCATCAGTGAGTCCTGGGCAGGGGACTCTGGAAACACCATATATTTT
J gene: TRBJ2-5; clone size: -; V gene: TRBV15; D gene: -; CDR3 protein: CATSRAGGLETQYF; CDR3 DNA: TGTGCCACCAGCAGAGCGGGGGGCCTGGAGACCCAGTACTTC
J gene: TRBJ2-5; clone size: -; V gene: TRBV15; D gene: TRBD2; CDR3 protein: CATKLSGDQETQYF; CDR3 DNA: TGTGCCACCAAACTAAGCGGGGATCAAGAGACCCAGTACTTC
J gene: TRBJ1-3; clone size: -; V gene: TRBV15; D gene: -; CDR3 protein: CATSRDHSPLISGNTIYF; CDR3 DNA: TGTGCCACCAGCAGAGATCACAGTCCCTTGATCTCTGGAAACACCATATATTTT
J gene: TRBJ2-1; clone size: once; V gene: TRBV3-1/TRBV3-2; D gene: TRBD1; CDR3 protein: CASSLGQGAISYNEQFF; CDR3 DNA: TGTGCCAGCAGCCTCGGACAGGGGGCAATCTCCTACAATGAGCAGTTCTTC
J gene: TRBJ1-1; clone size: -; V gene: TRBV29-1; D gene: TRBD1; CDR3 protein: CSVETGGVTEAFF; CDR3 DNA: TGCAGCGTTGAAACAGGGGGTGTCACTGAAGCTTTCTTT
J gene: TRBJ2-1; clone size: -; V gene: TRBV11-2; D gene: TRBD2; CDR3 protein: CASTPGGPMSEQFF; CDR3 DNA: TGTGCCAGCACGCCGGGGGGGCCTATGAGTGAGCAGTTCTTC
J gene: TRBJ2-1; clone size: -; V gene: TRBV5-1; D gene: -; CDR3 protein: CASSLLNRVSEQFF; CDR3 DNA: TGCGCCAGCAGCTTACTAAACAGGGTGTCCGAGCAGTTCTTC
J gene: TRBJ2-7; clone size: -; V gene: TRBV18; D gene: TRBD1; CDR3 protein: CASSPNRGYEQYF; CDR3 DNA: TGTGCCAGCTCACCAAACAGGGGTTACGAGCAGTACTTC
J gene: TRBJ1-3; clone size: few; V gene: TRBV19; D gene: -; CDR3 protein: CYLGGAFRNTIYF; CDR3 DNA: TGTTATTTGGGGGGGGCCTTCCGAAACACCATATATTTT
J gene: TRBJ2-7; clone size: -; V gene: TRBV7-2; D gene: -; CDR3 protein: CASNDYPNAYEQYF; CDR3 DNA: TGTGCCAGCAACGACTATCCGAATGCCTACGAGCAGTACTTC
J gene: TRBJ2-7; clone size: -; V gene: TRBV2; D gene: TRBD1; CDR3 protein: CASTRGRYEQYF; CDR3 DNA: TGTGCCAGCACCAGGGGGCGGTACGAGCAGTACTTC
J gene: TRBJ1-3; clone size: -; V gene: TRBV5-6; D gene: -; CDR3 protein: CASSLAIGGLSGNTIYF; CDR3 DNA: TGTGCCAGCAGCTTGGCCATTGGGGGACTCTCTGGAAACACCATATATTTT
J gene: TRBJ2-3; clone size: -; V gene: TRBV7-6; D gene: TRBD2; CDR3 protein: CASSPVTSGGPTDTQYF; CDR3 DNA: TGTGCCAGCAGTCCCGTCACAAGCGGGGGCCCCACAGATACGCAGTATTTT
J gene: TRBJ2-5; clone size: -; V gene: TRBV9; D gene: -; CDR3 protein: CASTPGVGGETQYF; CDR3 DNA: TGTGCCAGCACCCCGGGGGTGGGGGGAGAGACCCAGTACTTC